The entry below gives a single T cell receptor beta chain sequence along with its context. This entry is derived from a study of blood T cell repertoires in COVID-19. Study-wide context: COVID-19 samples, acute and convalescent, were from the United States, Italy and Spain. T cells, B-cell-depleted T cells, or PBMCs provided the cDNA or gDNA that served as material.

The CDR3 spans 14 residues. Germline CDR1 reads SEHNR; CDR2 reads FQNEAQ (reference sequence). The ends lost 2 bases at V and 3 bases at J; junction bases unmatched: 0. As originally analysed: For nucleated cells, counts were estimated from reference gene primer amplification. Profiled with immunoSEQ multiplex PCR; TCRdb holds only in-frame clones, not every one. The DNA was the basis for D and trimming; V, J and clone size are from that table. The sample contains 60,000 to 85,000 clones, about 86% of which appear only once. V and J are TRBV7-9 and TRBJ2-1, with 8 bases matching TRBD2. Material: peripheral blood. This sequence was found in a man aged 50 or older with active COVID-19. The CDR3 is CASSLSGSYNEQFF. CDR3 DNA: TGTGCCAGCAGCTTAAGCGGGAGCTACAATGAGCAGTTCTTC.